This record looks at one T cell receptor (beta chain) sequence and its context. The antigen remains unidentified. This sample includes further DNA sequences coding for the same CDR3. Profiling relied on immunoSEQ multiplex PCR, and the TCRdb table lists in-frame clones only, not all of them. Among 65,000 to 90,000 clones, 92% were seen once, and the ten largest hold 6% to 8%. This sample was taken from a study of OX40 agonist ivuxolimab in advanced cancers. On the study more broadly: The patients received agonistic anti-OX40 (CD134) antibody ivuxolimab. Two patients with cutaneous melanoma and one with hepatocellular carcinoma, three in total, showed partial responses. General study findings and limits: Partial responders at 0.1-3.0 mg/kg had among the lowest clonal expansion.

The germline CDR1 and CDR2 sequences are SGHRS and YFSETQ. With 3 bases removed from V and 3 bases from J, the gap between germline ends came to 4 bases. This CDR3 has 12 amino acids. The source is an adult with an advanced solid tumor such as melanoma, head and neck, liver or kidney cancer. The material was CD4+ or CD8+ T cells sorted from blood, obtained in a trial of the OX40 agonist ivuxolimab. The rearrangement joins TRBV5-1 to TRBJ2-1; D unresolved. The CDR3 protein is CASSWSYNEQFF. The CDR3 coding sequence is TGCGCCAGCAGCTGGAGCTACAATGAGCAGTTCTTC.